These 17 T cell receptor beta chains were all obtained from the same sample, sequenced in a study of blood T cell repertoires in COVID-19. The method was immunoSEQ multiplex PCR; TCRdb's version includes in-frame clones alone and lacks a portion of them. The repertoire holds about 90,000 clones, with around 81% as singletons. Sequenced sample: peripheral blood. Receptor source: a woman in her 70s with active or convalescent COVID-19.

The chain is built from TRBV29-1 and TRBJ2-7; D ambiguous. Germline assignment: CDR1 SQVTM and CDR2 ANQGSEA. The germline V and J ends were trimmed by 1 base and 3 bases, with 19 bases remaining between them. The CDR3 is 16 residues long. CDR3 protein: CSVEVPRTSSYYEQYF. CDR3 bases: TGCAGCGTTGAAGTTCCTCGTACTTCGAGTTACTACGAGCAGTACTTC.

V usage is TRBV19 and J usage is TRBJ2-7; TRBD1 aligns across 7 bases. CDR1 and CDR2 from the germline V gene are LNHDA and SQIVND (reference sequence). V gave up 1 base and J gave up 0 bases; unmatched junction bases: 3. The CDR3 totals 15 residues. CDR3 in amino acids: CASSIGAGGSYEQYF. For the CDR3, the DNA is TGTGCCAGTAGTATAGGGGCAGGGGGCTCCTACGAGCAGTACTTC.

V usage is TRBV28 and J usage is TRBJ1-2, with 7 bases that match TRBD1. After removal of 6 bases from V and 2 bases from J, the junction contained 12 bases not matched to a gene. Germline V gives CDR1 MDHEN, CDR2 SYDVKM. The CDR3 has 16 amino acids. The CDR3 bases are TGTGCCAGCAGGACGACAGGGATTCAGAGAAACTATGGCTACACCTTC. It codes for CASRTTGIQRNYGYTF.

V gene TRBV5-1 combines with J gene TRBJ1-1, with D possibly being TRBD1 (5 bases). The CDR3 contains 13 residues. V was trimmed by 0 bases and J by 6 bases, leaving 9 bases between them. CDR1 and CDR2 from the germline V gene are SGHRS and YFSETQ. The CDR3 reads CASSLAGFAEAFF. CDR3 bases: TGCGCCAGCAGCTTGGCAGGGTTCGCTGAAGCTTTCTTT.

The chain employs TRBV12-5 and TRBJ1-1; D gene unclear. Germline-derived CDR1 and CDR2 are LGHNT and FRNRAP. Trimming cost V 9 bases and J 3 bases, with 11 bases left between them. The CDR3 is made up of 12 amino acids. CDR3: CARLPYYTEAFF. The CDR3 DNA reads as TGTGCTAGACTACCTTATTACACTGAAGCTTTCTTT. Full variable domain (missing parts from reference TRBV12-5 and TRBJ1-1): DARVTQTPRHKVTEMGQEVTMRCQPILGHNTVFWYRQTMMQGLELLAYFRNRAPLDDSGMPKDRFSAEMPDATLATLKIQPSEPRDSAVYFCARLPYYTEAFFGQGTRLTVV.

The chain joins TRBV18 to TRBJ2-4, with 9 bases identical to TRBD2. CDR1 is KGHSH and CDR2 is LQKENI in the germline V gene. Trimming at V came to 4 bases and at J to 8 bases, leaving 3 bases not matched to a gene. CDR3 length: 13 amino acids. CDR3 sequence reads: CASSLVAGDIQYF. The CDR3 bases are TGTGCCAGCTCACTAGTAGCGGGGGACATTCAGTACTTC.

V usage is TRBV10-2 and J usage is TRBJ1-1, with TRBD1 as a possible D gene (6 bases). From germline, CDR1 is WSHSY and CDR2 SAAADI. The CDR3 has 18 residues. V was clipped by 6 bases and J by 5 bases, with 28 bases between them. Written as DNA, the CDR3 is TGCGCCAGCAGGAGGGTTGACAGGAAAGGGTATGTGGATACTGAAGCTTTCTTT. Residues: CASRRVDRKGYVDTEAFF.

The chain recombines TRBV5-1 with TRBJ1-2; D not certain. CDR1 and CDR2 from the germline V gene are SGHRS and YFSETQ. With 0 bases removed from V and 4 bases from J, the gap between germline ends came to 7 bases. The CDR3 has 13 amino acids. CDR3 bases: TGCGCCAGCAGCTTGGACAGTCTCTATGGCTACACCTTC. This translates into CASSLDSLYGYTF. The whole variable domain, remainder taken from reference TRBV5-1 and TRBJ1-2, is KAGVTQTPRYLIKTRGQQVTLSCSPISGHRSVSWYQQTPGQGLQFLFEYFSETQRNKGNFPGRFSGRQFSNSRSEMNVSTLELGDSALYLCASSLDSLYGYTFGSGTRLTVV.

The rearrangement joins TRBV7-9 to TRBJ1-4; D perhaps matches TRBD1 (6 bases). Trimming stripped 4 bases from V and 8 bases from J, with 26 bases between. Looked up from germline, CDR1 is SEHNR and CDR2 is FQNEAQ (reference sequence). The CDR3 contains 18 residues. The CDR3 is CASSSGSGTPSQREKLFF. The CDR3 nucleotides are TGTGCCAGCAGCTCGGGCTCCGGGACACCATCCCAAAGGGAAAAACTGTTTTTT.

The rearrangement joins TRBV6-5 to TRBJ1-6, with D unresolved. V gave up 6 bases and J gave up 7 bases, with 7 bases separating them. The V gene's germline CDR1 is MNHEY and CDR2 SVGAGI. The CDR3 has 12 amino acids. CDR3 sequence: CASRRTNSPLHF. CDR3 nucleotides: TGTGCCAGCAGGCGAACCAATTCACCCCTCCACTTT.

The gene calls are TRBV7-9 and TRBJ2-7; 7 bases map to TRBD2. Germline V gene lookup returns CDR1 SEHNR and CDR2 FQNEAQ (reference sequence). The CDR3 loop spans 13 amino acids. V dropped 0 bases and J dropped 4; count of bases not matched to a gene: 0. CDR3 sequence reads: CASSLAGGYEQYF. Written as DNA, the CDR3 is TGTGCCAGCAGCTTAGCGGGAGGGTACGAGCAGTACTTC. The entire variable domain, with the rest obtained from reference TRBV7-9 and TRBJ2-7, is as follows: DTGVSQNPRHKITKRGQNVTFRCDPISEHNRLYWYRQTLGQGPEFLTYFQNEAQLEKSRLLSDRFSAERPKGSFSTLEIQRTEQGDSAMYLCASSLAGGYEQYFGPGTRLTVT.

The gene calls are TRBV4-3 and TRBJ2-2; possible D gene TRBD2, 6 bases. The germline V and J ends were trimmed by 4 bases and 1 base, with 7 bases remaining between them. Germline V lookup: CDR1 LGHNA, CDR2 YSLEER. The CDR3 is made up of 14 amino acids. CDR3 bases: TGCGCCAGCAGCCGCGGGGAGAACACCGGGGAGCTGTTTTTT. Protein product: CASSRGENTGELFF.

This sequence joins TRBV2 and TRBJ1-3; 7 positions match TRBD1. The ends lost 6 bases at V and 1 base at J; junction bases unmatched: 3. The CDR3 covers 14 residues. Germline-derived CDR1 and CDR2 are SNHLY and FYNNEI. The CDR3 DNA is TGTGCCAGCAGAGAGACAGGGTCTGGAAACACCATATATTTT. Translating it yields CASRETGSGNTIYF.

V is TRBV6-2 or TRBV6-3 and J is TRBJ2-3; D remains ambiguous. V lost 0 bases and J lost 4, with 11 bases in between. CDR1 MNHEY and CDR2 SVGEGT come from the germline V gene. CDR3 length: 15 residues. CDR3 sequence reads: CASSYSRMGADTQYF. CDR3 coding DNA: TGTGCCAGCAGTTACTCCCGGATGGGCGCAGATACGCAGTATTTT.

The chain uses TRBV27 and TRBJ1-5; 7 nucleotides align to TRBD1. The CDR3 runs to 15 residues. CDR1 MNHEY and CDR2 SMNVEV come from the germline V gene (reference sequence). After removal of 1 base from V and 5 bases from J, the junction contained 5 bases not matched to a gene. The CDR3 reads CASSLYRTGDQPQHF. CDR3 DNA sequence: TGTGCCAGCAGTTTATACCGAACAGGGGATCAGCCCCAGCATTTT.

The chain uses TRBV12-5 and TRBJ2-5, with TRBD1 identical over 9 bases. Per germline, CDR1 LGHNT and CDR2 FRNRAP. The CDR3 runs to 15 residues. Unmatched junction bases numbered 11, after V lost 7 bases and J lost 5 bases. Here the CDR3 DNA reads TGTGCTAGTGCCCGCCGGACAGGGGCCGGGGAGACCCAGTACTTC. Translated: CASARRTGAGETQYF. The whole variable domain, remainder taken from reference TRBV12-5 and TRBJ2-5, is DARVTQTPRHKVTEMGQEVTMRCQPILGHNTVFWYRQTMMQGLELLAYFRNRAPLDDSGMPKDRFSAEMPDATLATLKIQPSEPRDSAVYFCASARRTGAGETQYFGPGTRLLVL.

The chain carries TRBV16 and TRBJ1-1; D perhaps matches TRBD1 (6 bases). Trimming took 1 base from V and 4 from J, leaving 19 bases between them. The V gene's germline CDR1 is KGHSY and CDR2 FQNENV. The length of the CDR3 is 17 residues. This chain's CDR3 is CASSQFIGLQGSTEAFF. The DNA for the CDR3 is TGTGCCAGCAGCCAATTTATCGGGTTGCAGGGGAGCACTGAAGCTTTCTTT.